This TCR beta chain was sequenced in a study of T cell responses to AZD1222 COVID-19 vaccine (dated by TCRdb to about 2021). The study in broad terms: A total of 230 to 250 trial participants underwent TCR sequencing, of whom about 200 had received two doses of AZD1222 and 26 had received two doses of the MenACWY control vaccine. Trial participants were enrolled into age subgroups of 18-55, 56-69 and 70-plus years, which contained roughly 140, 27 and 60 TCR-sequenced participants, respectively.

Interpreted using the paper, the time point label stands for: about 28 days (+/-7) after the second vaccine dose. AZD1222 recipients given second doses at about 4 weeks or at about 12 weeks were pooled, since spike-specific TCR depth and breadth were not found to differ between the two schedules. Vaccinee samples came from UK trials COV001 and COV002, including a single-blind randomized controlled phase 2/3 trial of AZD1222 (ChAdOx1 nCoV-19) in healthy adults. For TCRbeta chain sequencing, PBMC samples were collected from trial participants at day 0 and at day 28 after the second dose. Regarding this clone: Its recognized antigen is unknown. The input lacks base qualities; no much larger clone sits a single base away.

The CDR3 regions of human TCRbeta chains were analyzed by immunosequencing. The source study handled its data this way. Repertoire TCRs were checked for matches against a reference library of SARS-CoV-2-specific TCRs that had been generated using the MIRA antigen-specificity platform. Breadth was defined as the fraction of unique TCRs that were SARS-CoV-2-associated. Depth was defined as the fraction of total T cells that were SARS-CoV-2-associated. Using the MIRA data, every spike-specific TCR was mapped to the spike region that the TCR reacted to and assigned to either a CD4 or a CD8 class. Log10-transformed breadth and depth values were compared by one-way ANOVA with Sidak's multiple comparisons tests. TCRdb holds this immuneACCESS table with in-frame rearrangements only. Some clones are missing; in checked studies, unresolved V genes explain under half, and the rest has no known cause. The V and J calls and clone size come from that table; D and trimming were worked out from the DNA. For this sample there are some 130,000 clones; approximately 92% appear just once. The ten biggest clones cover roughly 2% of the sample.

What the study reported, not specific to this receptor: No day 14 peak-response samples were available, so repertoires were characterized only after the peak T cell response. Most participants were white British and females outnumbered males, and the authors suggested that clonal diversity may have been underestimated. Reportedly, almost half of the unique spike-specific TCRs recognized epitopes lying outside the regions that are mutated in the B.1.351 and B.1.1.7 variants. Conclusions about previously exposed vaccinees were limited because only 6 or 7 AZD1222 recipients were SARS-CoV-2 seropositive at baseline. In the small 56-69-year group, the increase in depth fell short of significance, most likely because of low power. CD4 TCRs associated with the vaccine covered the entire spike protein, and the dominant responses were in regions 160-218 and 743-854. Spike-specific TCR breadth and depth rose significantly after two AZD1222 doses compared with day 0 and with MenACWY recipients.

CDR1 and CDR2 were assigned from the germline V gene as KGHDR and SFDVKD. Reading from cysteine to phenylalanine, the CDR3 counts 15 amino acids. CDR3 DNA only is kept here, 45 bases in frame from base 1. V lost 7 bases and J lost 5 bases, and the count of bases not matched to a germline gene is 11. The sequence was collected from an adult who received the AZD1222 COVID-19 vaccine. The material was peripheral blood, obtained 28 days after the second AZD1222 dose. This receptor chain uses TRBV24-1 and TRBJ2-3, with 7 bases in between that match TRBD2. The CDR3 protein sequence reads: CATSAWEGGGDTQYF. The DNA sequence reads TGTGCCACCAGCGCGTGGGAGGGTGGGGGAGATACGCAGTATTTT.